These T cell receptor beta chains were read from a single sample in a study of beta chain features in type 1 diabetes. Sequencing used immunoSEQ multiplex PCR; TCRdb keeps in-frame clones, though not all of them. This table holds hundreds of thousands of clones, 10% to 15% found once. The sequenced material came from naive CD4+ T cells from blood. These TCRs come from a man younger than 35 in good health. CDR3s include the opening cysteine and the closing phenylalanine or tryptophan. A D gene is named only where the DNA matches it firmly.

d_call j_call v_call cdr3_aa
TRBD1 TRBJ1-5 TRBV2 CASSVTGGRQPQHF
- TRBJ1-4 TRBV29-1 CSVVEGTTNEKLFF
- TRBJ2-5 TRBV29-1 CSAWAIRETQYF
TRBD1 TRBJ2-1 TRBV6-5 CASSRDRDWGNEQFF
TRBD1 TRBJ1-2 TRBV5-4 CASSTPGQVRGYTF
- TRBJ1-4 TRBV6-5 CASSDAGDGKLFF
TRBD1 TRBJ1-4 TRBV5-6 CASSSDRVRSNEKLFF
- TRBJ1-1 TRBV9 CASSDDRQNTEAFF
- TRBJ2-1 TRBV29-1 CSVEDRRYNEQFF
- TRBJ2-5 TRBV30 CAWSLQETQYF
- TRBJ1-6 TRBV7-2 CASRRGQSPLHF
TRBD2 TRBJ2-5 TRBV30 CAWSPQRVRGETQYF
- TRBJ2-1 TRBV30 CAWSEGEINNEQFF
TRBD1 TRBJ2-7 TRBV7-8 CASSLAGQGTHEQYF
- TRBJ1-2 TRBV25-1 CASSEFGRLDGYTF
TRBD1 TRBJ2-1 TRBV4-1 CASSQGTGGWYEQFF
- TRBJ2-3 TRBV27 CASRGHGTDTQYF
TRBD2 TRBJ2-3 TRBV6-1 CASRTSGTDTQYF
- TRBJ2-1 TRBV15 CATSRDLRVYNEQFF
- TRBJ1-3 TRBV5-8 CASSRRVSGNTIYF
- TRBJ2-5 TRBV5-1 CASSPGDQETQYF
- TRBJ1-5 TRBV15 CATSREFIRGSRNQPQHF
- TRBJ2-7 TRBV19 CASSPSGSHYEQYF
- TRBJ1-2 TRBV30 CAWRTGKGYTF
TRBD2 TRBJ2-1 TRBV28 CASSLAGGPGPYNEQFF
TRBD1 TRBJ1-6 TRBV7-8 CASSAYRGRNSPLHF
TRBD2 TRBJ2-2 TRBV5-1 CASSLPRGGNNGELFF
- TRBJ2-3 TRBV5-1 CASSRQRPSTDTQYF
TRBD1 TRBJ2-1 TRBV6-7 CASSYLRDRRWNEQFF
- TRBJ1-2 TRBV30 CAWSVSVGYTF
TRBD1 TRBJ1-1 TRBV7-9 CASITTGGSEAFF